The rows below give T cell receptor beta chains drawn from one sample of a study of regulatory T cells in long-lasting Graves disease. TCRdb ran MiXCR on the multiplex PCR reads and lists one entry per CDR3 protein. The repertoire consists of about 530,000 distinct CDR3 sequences, with around 16% occurring once and the leading ten covering roughly 25%. These data were also filed under a second study, of T cells in Graves' hyperthyroidism and ophthalmopathy.

The source material was peripheral blood mononuclear cells (PBMCs), sampled at new diagnosis, from a patient treated with antithyroid drugs. The receptors originated from a woman aged 35-65 years with Graves disease. Both conserved end residues are part of each CDR3. D genes are given only for firm matches. Rows give clone size only sometimes, using once, few, many, or a class for an expanded clone.

>few|TRBJ1-2|.|12|TRBV10-3
CATNSRVDGYTF
TGTGCCACCAATAGCAGGGTAGATGGCTACACCTTC
>few|TRBJ1-5|.|14|TRBV2
CASNTGRGNQPQHF
TGTGCCAGCAACACAGGACGAGGCAATCAGCCCCAGCATTTT
>many|TRBJ2-3|TRBD2|16|TRBV3-1
CASSGLAGGITDTQYF
TGTGCCAGCAGCGGACTAGCGGGGGGTATCACAGATACGCAGTATTTT
>many|TRBJ1-4|.|13|TRBV3-1
CASSLRGVEKLFF
TGTGCCAGCAGCTTACGGGGGGTCGAAAAACTGTTTTTT
>.|TRBJ1-4|TRBD1|12|TRBV2
CASHRGLEKLFF
TGTGCCAGCCACAGGGGGCTTGAAAAACTGTTTTTT
>.|TRBJ1-5|.|14|TRBV19
CASMGEYSNQPQHF
TGTGCCAGTATGGGGGAATATAGCAATCAGCCCCAGCATTTT
>.|TRBJ2-1|.|14|TRBV5-1
CASSIIPRPNEQFF
TGCGCCAGCAGTATAATTCCCCGACCCAATGAGCAGTTCTTC
>many|TRBJ2-3|TRBD1|15|TRBV13
CASSSDRGLTDTQYF
TGTGCCAGCAGCTCTGACAGGGGGCTAACAGATACGCAGTATTTT
>many|TRBJ2-1|.|14|TRBV3-1
CASSQDFGYAEQFF
TGTGCCAGCAGCCAAGATTTCGGATATGCTGAGCAGTTCTTC
>few|TRBJ2-2|.|18|TRBV10-3
CAISERGTTLANTGELFF
TGTGCCATCAGTGAGAGGGGCACGACCCTCGCGAACACCGGGGAGCTGTTTTTT
>.|TRBJ1-2|.|15|TRBV18
CASSLEGGRVDGYTF
TGTGCCAGCTCACTCGAGGGGGGGCGCGTCGATGGCTACACCTTC